Below, 7 T cell receptor beta chains from the same sample are listed, as sequenced in a study of T cell repertoires in cytomegalovirus infection. Their antigen targets remain unknown. TCRdb reprocessed the reads via MiXCR and lists one record per CDR3 protein. Among fewer than 650,000 distinct CDR3 sequences listed, around 40% were seen once. The sequences come from cultured PBMCs, collected from culture after CMV antigen stimulation. Receptors were obtained from a human donor in good health (CMV status not recorded). Some clones in this sample may be carry-over from other donors' samples.

CDR3: CASIWMDRSRQETQYF. For the CDR3, the DNA is TGTGCCAGCATCTGGATGGACAGGTCTAGGCAAGAGACCCAGTACTTC. The genes are TRBV6-1 and TRBJ2-5; TRBD1 matches at 7 bases. This CDR3 is 16 amino acids long. CDR1 and CDR2 (germline): MNHNS, SASEGT. V shed 7 bases and J 2 bases; nucleotides not matched to a gene: 13.

The genes are TRBV28 and TRBJ2-3; 8 bases align to TRBD1. This CDR3 contains 16 residues. Germline loops: CDR1 MDHEN, CDR2 SYDVKM. Unmatched junction bases numbered 14, after V lost 6 bases and J lost 6 bases. The CDR3 region is CASREDRVGFPDTQYF. For the CDR3, the DNA is TGTGCCAGCAGAGAGGACAGGGTGGGATTTCCGGATACGCAGTATTTT.

The table lists this clonotype with many counts. The DNA of the CDR3 is TGTGCCAGCAGCTTAGCTTCAGTCTCTGGGGCCAACGTCCTGACTTTC. This gives the protein CASSLASVSGANVLTF. The V and J genes are TRBV7-6 and TRBJ2-6; D is ambiguous. V dropped 0 bases and J dropped 0 bases, with 6 bases sitting between them. The CDR3 consists of 16 residues. In germline, CDR1 is SGHVS, CDR2 FNYEAQ.

CDR3 coding DNA: TGTGCCAGCAGTTTACTGACCGGGACTGGCTCCTACAATGAGCAGTTCTTC. This codes for CASSLLTGTGSYNEQFF. The gene calls are TRBV12-3 or TRBV12-4 and TRBJ2-1; tentatively, D is TRBD2 (6 bases). V dropped 2 bases and J dropped 0 bases, with 14 bases sitting between them. The CDR3 covers 17 residues.

The CDR3 coding sequence is TGTGCCAGCAGACGAGAACTTGCTGCGAACACTGAAGCTTTCTTT. It translates to CASRRELAANTEAFF. This chain uses TRBV2 with TRBJ1-1, with D uncertain. This CDR3 region has 15 residues. Between the trimmed V and J ends, which lost 6 bases and 1 base, there was a span of 15 bases. The germline gives CDR1 SNHLY, CDR2 FYNNEI.

The chain links TRBV14 to TRBJ2-5, with TRBD1 matching over 7 bases. Germline values: CDR1 SGHDN, CDR2 FVKESK. J was trimmed by 0 bases and V by 2 bases; bases with no gene match: 6. The CDR3 contains 16 residues. The CDR3 region is CASSQNRGRYQETQYF. The CDR3 bases are TGTGCCAGCAGCCAAAACAGGGGCCGTTACCAAGAGACCCAGTACTTC.

The rearrangement links TRBV7-6 to TRBJ1-1; weak D call: TRBD1 (6 bases). The CDR3 loop spans 14 amino acids. Germline loops: CDR1 SGHVS, CDR2 FNYEAQ. V shed 5 bases and J shed 3 bases, with 13 bases lying between them. CDR3 residues: CASSPSEGDTEAFF. CDR3 DNA: TGTGCCAGCAGCCCCTCGGAGGGGGACACTGAAGCTTTCTTT.